These T cell receptor beta chains were read from a single sample in a study of T cells in Graves' hyperthyroidism and ophthalmopathy. TCRdb used MiXCR to reprocess the multiplex PCR reads, holding one entry per CDR3 protein. The sample lists some 200,000 distinct CDR3 sequences; 17% were seen once. Sequenced material: blood. These receptors all come from a man aged 45-65 years with Graves' hyperthyroidism. CDR3s include the opening cysteine and the closing phenylalanine or tryptophan. D genes are given only for firm matches. For some rows the clone size is stated as once, few or many, or as a class when expanded; others skip it.

J gene,V gene,clone size,D gene,CDR3 DNA,CDR3 protein
TRBJ2-7,TRBV7-9,.,TRBD2,TGTGCCAGCAGCCCGCGGGGGGCCTATAGCTCCTACGAGCAGTACTTC,CASSPRGAYSSYEQYF
TRBJ2-1,TRBV7-8,many,TRBD2,TGTGCCAGCAGCTTAGCGGGACTAGCGGGAGTTGAGCAGTTCTTC,CASSLAGLAGVEQFF
TRBJ2-5,TRBV11-2,many,.,TGTGCCAGCAGCCTATTGACAGTACCAAGGGAGACCCAGTACTTC,CASSLLTVPRETQYF
TRBJ2-7,TRBV11-2,many,.,TGTGCCAGCAGCTCCCAACTCAGGGCGGGCGAGCAGTACTTC,CASSSQLRAGEQYF
TRBJ1-1,TRBV20-1,.,.,TGCAGTGCTAGAGACTCGGGGGCAGTGGGAATGAACACTGAAGCTTTCTTT,CSARDSGAVGMNTEAFF
TRBJ2-7,TRBV6-9,.,TRBD1,TGTGCCAGCAGTTTGAAGACCGGGACAGGGGGTCCATCCTACGAGCAGTACTTC,CASSLKTGTGGPSYEQYF
TRBJ2-7,TRBV29-1,few,TRBD1,TGCAGCGTAACGACAGGGAGCTCCTACGAGCAGTACTTC,CSVTTGSSYEQYF
TRBJ2-4,TRBV20-1,many,.,TGCAGTGCTAGGTTGGATTTCAAAAACATTCAGTACTTC,CSARLDFKNIQYF
TRBJ2-7,TRBV28,.,.,TGTGCCAGCAGTTTGCCGGGGGCGGGCGAGCAGTACTTC,CASSLPGAGEQYF
TRBJ2-7,TRBV7-6,few,.,TGTGCCAGCAGCCCCCAACCGACAGGTTACGAGCAGTACTTC,CASSPQPTGYEQYF
TRBJ2-5,TRBV20-1,many,TRBD2,TGCAGTGCTAGTTTGGGGGGGGTGGGAGAGACCCAGTACTTC,CSASLGGVGETQYF
TRBJ1-2,TRBV14,few,.,TGTGCCAGCAGCCGAACGACGGGGCAGTACTATGGCTACACCTTC,CASSRTTGQYYGYTF
TRBJ2-7,TRBV28,.,TRBD2,TGTGCCACCGAGACTAGCGGGAGTAGCTACGAGCAGTACTTC,CATETSGSSYEQYF
TRBJ1-1,TRBV12-3/TRBV12-4,many,.,TGTGCCAGCAGTCCCTCCTGGGGAGGCGGGACTGAAGCTTTCTTT,CASSPSWGGGTEAFF
TRBJ2-3,TRBV3-1,.,TRBD1,TGTGCCAGCAGCCGAGGCCTCGGGACAGGGGGTAGAGATACGCAGTATTTT,CASSRGLGTGGRDTQYF
TRBJ2-2,TRBV19,.,.,TGTGCCAGTAGCAGCACCGGGGAGCTGTTTTTT,CASSSTGELFF